This T cell receptor (beta chain) was sequenced during a study of T cells in Graves' hyperthyroidism and ophthalmopathy. This clonotype was counted ten times or more. Its target is not known. Study results and limitations: The model anticipated ophthalmopathy a median around six months pre-onset. A 13 V-J signature model discriminated ophthalmopathy versus stable hyperthyroidism.

The CDR3 totals 15 residues. Per germline, CDR1 SGHTA and CDR2 FQGNSA. The ends lost 6 bases at V and 6 bases at J; junction bases unmatched: 10. Amplification of TCR beta CDR3 regions was performed using RNA transcripts as template. The study used the HTBI primer set for a first-round RT-PCR of the TCR CDR3. TCRdb fed the multiplex PCR reads into MiXCR, producing one record per CDR3 protein. The profile shows approximately 200,000 distinct CDR3 sequences, about 18% of them singletons. The V and J genes are TRBV7-2 and TRBJ2-3, with 9 bases aligning to TRBD2. Source material: blood. The sequence derives from a man aged 40-49 years with Graves' hyperthyroidism. The CDR3 spells CASSQGAGGHDTQYF. CDR3 in DNA: TGTGCCAGCAGTCAGGGAGCGGGGGGCCACGATACGCAGTATTTT. Combining the CDR3 with reference TRBV7-2 and TRBJ2-3 gives the whole variable domain GAGVSQSPSNKVTEKGKDVELRCDPISGHTALYWYRQSLGQGLEFLIYFQGNSAPDKSGLPSDRFSAERTGGSVSTLTIQRTQQEDSAVYLCASSQGAGGHDTQYFGPGTRLTVL.